The 12 T cell receptor beta chains below were found in one sample sequenced in a study of PD-1 blockade in classical Hodgkin lymphoma. The protocol was immunoSEQ multiplex PCR, while the TCRdb copy is restricted to in-frame clones and leaves out a portion. This sample has fewer than 25,000 clones; 80% to 90% occur once, and the top ten carry 6% to 6.5%. The time point: cycle 4 day 1 (C4D1), after 6 weeks of nivolumab. All trial patients relapsed after autologous stem cell transplantation. This sample comprised peripheral blood mononuclear cells (PBMCs), obtained before the fourth cycle of nivolumab. The receptors were gathered from a human donor with classical Hodgkin lymphoma.

J is TRBJ2-3 and V is TRBV7-9; 10 nucleotides agree with TRBD2. Germline lookup yields CDR1 SEHNR and CDR2 FQNEAQ (reference sequence). There are 18 residues in the CDR3. Germline trimming cut 6 bases from V and 0 bases from J; bases unmatched to any gene: 12. CDR3 DNA sequence: TGTGCCAGCAGTCCTCGGACTAGCGGTTCTTTTAGCACAGATACGCAGTATTTT. It codes for CASSPRTSGSFSTDTQYF. The full variable domain, in which reference TRBV7-9 and TRBJ2-3 provide the parts outside the CDR3, is DTGVSQNPRHKITKRGQNVTFRCDPISEHNRLYWYRQTLGQGPEFLTYFQNEAQLEKSRLLSDRFSAERPKGSFSTLEIQRTEQGDSAMYLCASSPRTSGSFSTDTQYFGPGTRLTVL.

The V gene is TRBV7-2, the J gene TRBJ1-4, with D perhaps matching TRBD1 (5 bases). Germline assignment: CDR1 SGHTA and CDR2 FQGNSA. Deletions cut 1 base from V and 8 bases from J, with 8 bases between. There are 13 residues in the CDR3. Written as DNA, the CDR3 is TGTGCCAGCAGCTTAGTGGGGCCCGAAAAACTGTTTTTT. Residues: CASSLVGPEKLFF. Full variable domain (outside the CDR3, taken from reference TRBV7-2 and TRBJ1-4): GAGVSQSPSNKVTEKGKDVELRCDPISGHTALYWYRQSLGQGLEFLIYFQGNSAPDKSGLPSDRFSAERTGGSVSTLTIQRTQQEDSAVYLCASSLVGPEKLFFGSGTQLSVL.

V gene TRBV27 combines with J gene TRBJ1-6; D is ambiguous. The CDR3 is 14 amino acids. Germline CDR1 is MNHEY and CDR2 is SMNVEV (reference sequence). V was clipped by 6 bases and J by 7 bases, with 13 bases between them. In DNA, the CDR3 is TGTGCCAGCAGCTTTAACAGTAACAATTCACCCCTCCACTTT. Encoded protein: CASSFNSNNSPLHF.

The chain has TRBV19 and TRBJ2-7; D is uncertain. The CDR3 spans 12 residues. The germline gives CDR1 LNHDA, CDR2 SQIVND (reference sequence). V lost 3 bases to trimming and J lost 3 bases, with 6 bases between them. In DNA, the CDR3 is TGTGCCAGTAGTATCCGCGGCTACGAGCAGTACTTC. Its translation: CASSIRGYEQYF.

This chain connects TRBV6-6 to TRBJ2-7; tentatively, D is TRBD1 (8 bases). V was cut by 4 bases and J by 5 bases, with 12 bases left in between. The germline gives CDR1 MNHNY, CDR2 SVGAGI (reference sequence). The CDR3 totals 13 residues. The CDR3 DNA sequence: TGTGCCAGCAGTTTACAGGGGGGGAACGAGCAGTACTTC. It translates to CASSLQGGNEQYF.

The chain recombines TRBV28 with TRBJ2-7; either TRBD1 or TRBD2 may supply D (5 bases each). CDR1 MDHEN and CDR2 SYDVKM come from the germline V gene. The CDR3 runs 13 residues. V lost 6 bases, J lost 1 base, and 10 bases lay in between. As DNA, the CDR3 is TGTGCCAGCAGCCTGGGACCGTCCTACGAGCAGTACTTC. It codes for CASSLGPSYEQYF.

The chain is built from TRBV29-1 and TRBJ2-1; 9 bases map to TRBD2. The V segment lost 4 bases and the J segment 8 bases; nucleotides outside the gene matches: 6. This CDR3 region has 13 residues. Per the germline V gene, CDR1 is SQVTM and CDR2 is ANQGSEA. The CDR3 DNA is TGCAGCGTTGGACTAGCGGAGGCGTATGAGCAGTTCTTC. Protein: CSVGLAEAYEQFF.

The chain joins TRBV19 to TRBJ1-1; possibly TRBD1 for D (6 bases). The CDR3 runs to 15 residues. V lost 6 bases to trimming and J lost 3 bases, with 17 bases between them. CDR1 and CDR2 (germline): LNHDA, SQIVND (reference sequence). CDR3 sequence reads: CASSPLERGDTEAFF. Written as DNA, the CDR3 is TGTGCCAGTAGCCCCTTGGAAAGGGGGGACACTGAAGCTTTCTTT.

CDR3 DNA: TGTGCCAGCAGCTTAAGGGGGGACAGGGGTTCGAACACTGAAGCTTTCTTT. It specifies CASSLRGDRGSNTEAFF. The rearrangement joins TRBV7-9 to TRBJ1-1, with 10 bases aligning to TRBD1. CDR1 is SEHNR, CDR2 FQNEAQ, per germline (reference sequence). The CDR3 runs 17 residues. The V and J ends lost 2 bases and 1 base, in that order; junction bases with no gene match: 7.

The chain couples TRBV2 to TRBJ2-1; D is uncertain. CDR3 size: 12 residues. The germline V and J ends were trimmed by 5 bases and 7 bases, with 9 bases remaining between them. Germline CDR1 and CDR2: SNHLY and FYNNEI. The CDR3 DNA sequence: TGTGCCAGCAGTCAAGGGTTGAATGAGCAGTTCTTC. It specifies CASSQGLNEQFF.

J is TRBJ2-5 and V is TRBV18, with unresolved D. This CDR3 spans 13 amino acids. Germline V CDR1 and CDR2: KGHSH, LQKENI. Trimming shortened V by 0 bases and J by 3 bases, and 5 bases separated the two germline ends. The CDR3 coding sequence is TGTGCCAGCTCACCACCGTTAGAAGAGACCCAGTACTTC. Translated, it gives CASSPPLEETQYF.

The count of this clone is one. The chain couples TRBV6-5 to TRBJ1-5, with D uncertain. V was pared by 4 bases and J by 4 bases, with 8 bases between. The CDR3 totals 13 residues. Germline loops: CDR1 MNHEY, CDR2 SVGAGI. The DNA of the CDR3 is TGTGCCAGCAGTTTAACCCTAAATCAGCCCCAGCATTTT. This gives the protein CASSLTLNQPQHF.